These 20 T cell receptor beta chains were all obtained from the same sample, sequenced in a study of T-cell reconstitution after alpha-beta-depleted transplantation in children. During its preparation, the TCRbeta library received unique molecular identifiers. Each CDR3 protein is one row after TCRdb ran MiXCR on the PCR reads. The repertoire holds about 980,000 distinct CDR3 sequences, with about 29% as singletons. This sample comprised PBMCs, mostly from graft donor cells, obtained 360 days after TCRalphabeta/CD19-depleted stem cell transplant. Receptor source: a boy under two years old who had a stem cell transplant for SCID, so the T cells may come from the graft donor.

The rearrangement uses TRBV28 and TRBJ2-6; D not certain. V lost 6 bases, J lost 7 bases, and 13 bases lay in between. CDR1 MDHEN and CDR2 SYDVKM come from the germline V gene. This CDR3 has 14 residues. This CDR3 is CASRPPLEANVLTF. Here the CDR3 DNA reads TGTGCCAGCAGGCCCCCACTGGAAGCCAACGTCCTGACTTTC. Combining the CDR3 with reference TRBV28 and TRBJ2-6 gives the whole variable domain DVKVTQSSRYLVKRTGEKVFLECVQDMDHENMFWYRQDPGLGLRLIYFSYDVKMKEKGDIPEGYSVSREKKERFSLILESASTNQTSMYLCASRPPLEANVLTFGAGSRLTVL.

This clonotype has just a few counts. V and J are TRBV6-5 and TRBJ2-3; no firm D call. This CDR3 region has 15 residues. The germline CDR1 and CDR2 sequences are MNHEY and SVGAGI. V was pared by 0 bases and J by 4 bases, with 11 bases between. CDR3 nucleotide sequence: TGTGCCAGCAGTTACTCGACGAGCGTTGCAGATACGCAGTATTTT. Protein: CASSYSTSVADTQYF.

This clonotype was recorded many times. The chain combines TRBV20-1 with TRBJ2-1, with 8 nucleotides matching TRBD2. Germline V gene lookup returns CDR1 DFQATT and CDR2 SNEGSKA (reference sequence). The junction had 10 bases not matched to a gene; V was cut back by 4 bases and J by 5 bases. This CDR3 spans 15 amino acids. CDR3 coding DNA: TGCAGTGCTAATCCGGGACTAGATTTCGACAATGAGCAGTTCTTC. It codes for CSANPGLDFDNEQFF.

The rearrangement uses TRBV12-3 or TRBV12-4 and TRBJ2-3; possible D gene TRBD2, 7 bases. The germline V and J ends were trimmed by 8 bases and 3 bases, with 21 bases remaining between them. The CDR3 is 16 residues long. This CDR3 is CASLGNRGAWTDTQYF. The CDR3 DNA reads TGTGCCAGCCTGGGTAACCGGGGGGCCTGGACAGATACGCAGTATTTT.

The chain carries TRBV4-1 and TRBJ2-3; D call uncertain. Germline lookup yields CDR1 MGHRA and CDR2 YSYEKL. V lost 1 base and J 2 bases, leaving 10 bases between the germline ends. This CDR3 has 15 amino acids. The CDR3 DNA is TGCGCCAGCAGCCAAGGCCCGGAGTCCACAGATACGCAGTATTTT. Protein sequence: CASSQGPESTDTQYF.

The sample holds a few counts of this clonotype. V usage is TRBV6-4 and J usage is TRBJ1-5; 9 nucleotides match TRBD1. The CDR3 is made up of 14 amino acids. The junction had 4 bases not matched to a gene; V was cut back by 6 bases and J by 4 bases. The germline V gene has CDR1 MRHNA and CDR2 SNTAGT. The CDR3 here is CASRDRGHNQPQHF. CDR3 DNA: TGTGCCAGCAGGGACAGGGGCCATAATCAGCCCCAGCATTTT.

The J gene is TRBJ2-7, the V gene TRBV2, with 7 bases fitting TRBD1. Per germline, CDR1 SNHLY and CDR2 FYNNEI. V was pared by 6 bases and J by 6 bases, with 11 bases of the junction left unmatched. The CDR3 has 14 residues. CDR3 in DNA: TGTGCCAGCAGCCCCCGGGACAGCACGTCCGAGCAGTACTTC. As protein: CASSPRDSTSEQYF.

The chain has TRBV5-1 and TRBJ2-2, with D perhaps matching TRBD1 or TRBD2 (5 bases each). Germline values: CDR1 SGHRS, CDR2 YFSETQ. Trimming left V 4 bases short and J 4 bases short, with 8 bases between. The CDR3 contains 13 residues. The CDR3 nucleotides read TGCGCCAGCAGCCAGGGAGTCACCGGGGAGCTGTTTTTT. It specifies CASSQGVTGELFF.

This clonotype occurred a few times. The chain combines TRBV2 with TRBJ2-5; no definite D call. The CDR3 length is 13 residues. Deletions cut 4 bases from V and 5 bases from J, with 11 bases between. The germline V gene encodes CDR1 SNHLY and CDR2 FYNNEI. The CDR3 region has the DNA TGTGCCAGCAGTGGTCGGACGGTGGAGACCCAGTACTTC. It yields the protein CASSGRTVETQYF.

CDR3 sequence reads: CATSRDPPGLAGGEFF. Written as DNA, the CDR3 is TGTGCCACCAGCAGAGATCCGCCCGGCCTAGCGGGGGGGGAGTTCTTC. The chain has TRBV15 and TRBJ2-1; 12 positions agree with TRBD2. Germline CDR1 is LNHNV and CDR2 is YYDKDF (reference sequence). This CDR3 region has 16 residues. V lost 0 bases to trimming and J lost 14 bases; unmatched junction nucleotides: 11. The full variable domain, rest sourced from reference TRBV15 and TRBJ2-1, is DAMVIQNPRYQVTQFGKPVTLSCSQTLNHNVMYWYQQKSSQAPKLLFHYYDKDFNNEADTPDNFQSRRPNTSFCFLDIRSPGLGDTAMYLCATSRDPPGLAGGEFFGPGTRLTVL.

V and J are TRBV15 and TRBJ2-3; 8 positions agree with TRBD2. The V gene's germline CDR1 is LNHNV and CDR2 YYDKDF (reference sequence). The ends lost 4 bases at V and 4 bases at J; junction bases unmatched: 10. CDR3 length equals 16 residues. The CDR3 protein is CATSTSHRGGADTQYF. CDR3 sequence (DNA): TGTGCCACCAGCACTTCACACCGGGGGGGCGCAGATACGCAGTATTTT.

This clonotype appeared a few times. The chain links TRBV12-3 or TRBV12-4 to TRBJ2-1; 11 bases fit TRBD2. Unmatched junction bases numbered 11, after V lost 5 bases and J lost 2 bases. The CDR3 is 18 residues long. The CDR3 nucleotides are TGTGCCAGCAGTACCCTAGCGGGGGGCCTGTTAACCTACAATGAGCAGTTCTTC. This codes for CASSTLAGGLLTYNEQFF.

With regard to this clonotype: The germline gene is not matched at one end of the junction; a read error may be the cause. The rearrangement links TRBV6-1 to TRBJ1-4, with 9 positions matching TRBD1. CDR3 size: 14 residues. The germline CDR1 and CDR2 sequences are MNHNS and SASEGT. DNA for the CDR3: TGTGCCAGCAGAAACAGGGGGCGCGGTGAAGAACTGTTTTTT. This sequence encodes CASRNRGRGEELFF.

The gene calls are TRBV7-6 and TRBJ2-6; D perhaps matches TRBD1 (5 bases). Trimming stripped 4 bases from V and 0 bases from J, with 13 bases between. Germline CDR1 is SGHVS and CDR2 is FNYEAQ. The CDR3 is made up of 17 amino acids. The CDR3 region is CASSSRATYSGANVLTF. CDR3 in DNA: TGTGCCAGCAGCTCCAGGGCCACCTACTCTGGGGCCAACGTCCTGACTTTC.

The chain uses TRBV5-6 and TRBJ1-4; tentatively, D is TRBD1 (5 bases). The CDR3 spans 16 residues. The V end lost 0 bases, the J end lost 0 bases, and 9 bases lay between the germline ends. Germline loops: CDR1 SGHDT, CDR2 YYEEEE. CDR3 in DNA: TGTGCCAGCAGCTTGGGACAGTTTCCAACTAATGAAAAACTGTTTTTT. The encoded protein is CASSLGQFPTNEKLFF.

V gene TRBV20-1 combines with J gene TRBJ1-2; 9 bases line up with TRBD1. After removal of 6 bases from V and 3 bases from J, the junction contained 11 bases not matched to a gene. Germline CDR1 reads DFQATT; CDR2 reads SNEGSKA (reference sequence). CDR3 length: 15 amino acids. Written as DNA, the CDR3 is TGCAGTGCCAACGCCCCGGGACAGGGAGACTATGGCTACACCTTC. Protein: CSANAPGQGDYGYTF.

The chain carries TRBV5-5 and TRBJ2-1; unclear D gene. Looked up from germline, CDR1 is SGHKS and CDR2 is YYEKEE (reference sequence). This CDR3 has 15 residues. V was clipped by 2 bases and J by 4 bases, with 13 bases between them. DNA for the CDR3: TGTGCCAGCAGCTTTAGGCGAACCATATACAATGAGCAGTTCTTC. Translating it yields CASSFRRTIYNEQFF.

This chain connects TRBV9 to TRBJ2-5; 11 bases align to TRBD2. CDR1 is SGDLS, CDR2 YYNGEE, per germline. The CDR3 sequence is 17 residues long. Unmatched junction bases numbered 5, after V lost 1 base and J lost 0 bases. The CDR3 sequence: CASSVPGGLADQETQYF. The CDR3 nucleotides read TGTGCCAGCAGCGTACCCGGGGGACTAGCGGACCAAGAGACCCAGTACTTC.

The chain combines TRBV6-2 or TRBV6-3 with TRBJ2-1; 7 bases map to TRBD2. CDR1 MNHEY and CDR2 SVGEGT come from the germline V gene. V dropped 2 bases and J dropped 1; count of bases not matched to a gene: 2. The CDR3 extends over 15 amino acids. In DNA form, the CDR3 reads TGTGCCAGCAGTTACGCGGGGGAATCCTACAATGAGCAGTTCTTC. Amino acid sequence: CASSYAGESYNEQFF.

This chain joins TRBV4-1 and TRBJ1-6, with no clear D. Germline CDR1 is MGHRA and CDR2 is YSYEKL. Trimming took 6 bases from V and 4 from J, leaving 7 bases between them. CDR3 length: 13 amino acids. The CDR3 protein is CASSVRYNSPLHF. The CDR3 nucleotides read TGCGCCAGCAGTGTCAGGTATAATTCACCCCTCCACTTT.